This T cell receptor beta chain is from a study of blood T cells in healthy people across ages. Next came a second PCR, run for about 6 to 12 cycles, which used a sample-barcoded 5' primer along with a J-beta primer mix. Each cDNA molecule was tagged by a template-switch adaptor with 12 random nucleotides. Per sample, CDR3-containing paired-end reads numbered at least 2.5 million. Via MiXCR, TCRdb re-called the 5' RACE reads, giving one row per CDR3 protein. This sample yields approximately 900,000 distinct CDR3 sequences, of which under 50% are seen a single time; under 15% belongs to the top ten. The CDR3 totals 14 residues. The V gene end was trimmed by 3 bases and the J gene end by 2 bases; junction bases not matched to a gene: 1. Germline V gives CDR1 SGHTA, CDR2 FQGNSA. This clonotype was seen many times.

The TCR was taken from a man between 25 and 39 years old in good health. J is TRBJ2-1 and V is TRBV7-2; 7 positions agree with TRBD2. The material sequenced was blood. In nucleotides, the CDR3 is TGTGCCAGCAGCTTTCGGGGGGCCTACAATGAGCAGTTCTTC. Translating gives CASSFRGAYNEQFF.